This T cell receptor beta chain came from a study of blood T cell repertoires in COVID-19. Study at large: T cells, B-cell-depleted T cells, or PBMCs provided the cDNA or gDNA that served as material.

V was cut by 5 bases and J by 0 bases, with 10 bases left in between. This CDR3 contains 14 residues. Germline lookup yields CDR1 SEHNR and CDR2 FQNEAQ (reference sequence). In the authors' workflow: Reference gene primer amplification yielded estimated nucleated cell counts. Profiling relied on immunoSEQ multiplex PCR, and the TCRdb table lists in-frame clones only, not all of them. V and J calls and clone size are as listed in that table; D and trimming were resolved from the DNA. The table includes 95,000 to 120,000 clones, nearly 90% detected once. Input material: peripheral blood. V usage is TRBV7-9 and J usage is TRBJ2-5; no definite D call. The TCR sequence derives from a woman in her seventies who had recovered from COVID-19. The CDR3 sequence: CASSLTEYQETQYF. The CDR3, as DNA: TGTGCCAGCAGCCTAACAGAGTACCAAGAGACCCAGTACTTC.